This T cell receptor (beta chain) is from a study of blood T cell repertoires in COVID-19. Seattle participants joined during active infection and were tracked over time. Only in-frame clones appear in the TCRdb table, and some are missing; sequencing was by immunoSEQ multiplex PCR. The data contain 350,000 to 400,000 clones, about 88% of them singletons. This clone occurred once. The length of the CDR3 is 16 residues. Trimming cost V 2 bases and J 3 bases, with 17 bases left between them. CDR1 is MGHRA, CDR2 YSYEKL, per germline. This sequence was found in a woman between 55 and 75 years old with COVID-19, enrolled during active disease. Sequenced material: peripheral blood. The V gene is TRBV4-1, the J gene TRBJ2-7; possible D gene TRBD2, 7 bases. The CDR3 region is CASSQPGWGGRYEQYF. CDR3 in DNA: TGCGCCAGCAGCCAACCCGGTTGGGGGGGCCGCTACGAGCAGTACTTC.